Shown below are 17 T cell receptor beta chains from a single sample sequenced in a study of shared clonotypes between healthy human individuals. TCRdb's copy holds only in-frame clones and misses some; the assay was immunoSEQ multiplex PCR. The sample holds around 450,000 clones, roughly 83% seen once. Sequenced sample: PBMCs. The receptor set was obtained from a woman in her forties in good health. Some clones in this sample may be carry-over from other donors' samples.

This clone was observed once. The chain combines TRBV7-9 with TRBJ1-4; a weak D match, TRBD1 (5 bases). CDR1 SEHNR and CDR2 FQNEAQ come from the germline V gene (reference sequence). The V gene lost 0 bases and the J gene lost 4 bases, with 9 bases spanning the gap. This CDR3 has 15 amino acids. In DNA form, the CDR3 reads TGTGCCAGCAGCTTAGCAGACAGTCTTAATGAAAAACTGTTTTTT. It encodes CASSLADSLNEKLFF.

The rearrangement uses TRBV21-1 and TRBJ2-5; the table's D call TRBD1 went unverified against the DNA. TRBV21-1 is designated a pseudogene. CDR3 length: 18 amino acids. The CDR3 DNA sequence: TGTGCCAGCAGCGTCTCTCCGGGACAGGGGGCGAACCAAGAGACCCAGTACTTC. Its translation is CASSVSPGQGANQETQYF.

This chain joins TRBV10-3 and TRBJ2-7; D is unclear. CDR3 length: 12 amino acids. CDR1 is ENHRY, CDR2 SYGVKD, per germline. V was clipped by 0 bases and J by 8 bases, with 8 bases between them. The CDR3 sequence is CAISESGEKQYF. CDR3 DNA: TGTGCCATCAGTGAGTCTGGCGAAAAGCAGTACTTC.

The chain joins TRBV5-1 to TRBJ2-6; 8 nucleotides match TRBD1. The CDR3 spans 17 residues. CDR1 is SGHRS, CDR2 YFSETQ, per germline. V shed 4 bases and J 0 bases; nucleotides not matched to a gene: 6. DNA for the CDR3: TGCGCCAGCAGCACCGGACAGGGAAGCTCTGGGGCCAACGTCCTGACTTTC. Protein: CASSTGQGSSGANVLTF.

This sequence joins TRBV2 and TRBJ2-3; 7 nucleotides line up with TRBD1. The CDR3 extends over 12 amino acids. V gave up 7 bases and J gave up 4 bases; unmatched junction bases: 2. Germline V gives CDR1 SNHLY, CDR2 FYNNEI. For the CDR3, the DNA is TGTGCCAGCAATACAGGGGCAGATACGCAGTATTTT. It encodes CASNTGADTQYF.

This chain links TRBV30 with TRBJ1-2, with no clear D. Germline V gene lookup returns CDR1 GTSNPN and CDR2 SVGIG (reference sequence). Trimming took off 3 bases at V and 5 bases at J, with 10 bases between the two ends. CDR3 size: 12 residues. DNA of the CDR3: TGTGCCTGGAGATCGCTTGGATATGGCTACACCTTC. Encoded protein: CAWRSLGYGYTF.

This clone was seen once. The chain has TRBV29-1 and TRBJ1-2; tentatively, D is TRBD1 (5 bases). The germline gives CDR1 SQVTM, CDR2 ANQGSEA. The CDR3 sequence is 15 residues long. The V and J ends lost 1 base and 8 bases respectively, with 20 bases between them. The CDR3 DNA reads TGCAGCGTTGAAGCACCACGGGACGGCCCACGGGGCTACACCTTC. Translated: CSVEAPRDGPRGYTF.

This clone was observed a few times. The CDR3 coding sequence is TGTGCCAGCAGTGGCTGGTCCGGGGGGGGTTATCAGCCCCAGCATTTT. Translating gives CASSGWSGGGYQPQHF. The gene calls are TRBV28 and TRBJ1-5; possible D gene TRBD1, 5 bases. Germline values: CDR1 MDHEN, CDR2 SYDVKM. CDR3 length: 16 residues. Between the trimmed V and J ends, which lost 5 bases and 5 bases, there was a span of 19 bases. The whole variable domain, remainder taken from reference TRBV28 and TRBJ1-5, is DVKVTQSSRYLVKRTGEKVFLECVQDMDHENMFWYRQDPGLGLRLIYFSYDVKMKEKGDIPEGYSVSREKKERFSLILESASTNQTSMYLCASSGWSGGGYQPQHFGDGTRLSIL.

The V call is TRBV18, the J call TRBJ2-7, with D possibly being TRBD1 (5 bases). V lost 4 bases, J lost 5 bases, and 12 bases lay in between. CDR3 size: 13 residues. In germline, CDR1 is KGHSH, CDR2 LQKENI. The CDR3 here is CASSLSGFDEQYF. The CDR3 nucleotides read TGTGCCAGCTCACTATCAGGGTTTGACGAGCAGTACTTC. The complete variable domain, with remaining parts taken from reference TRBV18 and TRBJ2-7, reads NAGVMQNPRHLVRRRGQEARLRCSPMKGHSHVYWYRQLPEEGLKFMVYLQKENIIDESGMPKERFSAEFPKEGPSILRIQQVVRGDSAAYFCASSLSGFDEQYFGPGTRLTVT.

The CDR3 sequence: CASSTHRGRVTEAFF. The CDR3 nucleotides are TGTGCCAGTAGTACCCACAGGGGGCGGGTCACTGAAGCTTTCTTT. This chain connects TRBV19 to TRBJ1-1, with 9 bases identical to TRBD1. CDR3 size: 15 residues. J gave up 4 bases and V 4 bases, and 7 bases lay outside the gene matches. Looked up from germline, CDR1 is LNHDA and CDR2 is SQIVND (reference sequence).

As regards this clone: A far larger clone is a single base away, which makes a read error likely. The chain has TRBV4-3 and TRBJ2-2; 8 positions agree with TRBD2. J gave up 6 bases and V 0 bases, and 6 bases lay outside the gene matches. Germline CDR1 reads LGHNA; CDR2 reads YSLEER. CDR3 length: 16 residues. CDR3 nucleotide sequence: TGCGCCAGCAGCCAAGATACGCCGGGAGGGCCCGGGGAGCTGTTTTTT. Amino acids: CASSQDTPGGPGELFF.

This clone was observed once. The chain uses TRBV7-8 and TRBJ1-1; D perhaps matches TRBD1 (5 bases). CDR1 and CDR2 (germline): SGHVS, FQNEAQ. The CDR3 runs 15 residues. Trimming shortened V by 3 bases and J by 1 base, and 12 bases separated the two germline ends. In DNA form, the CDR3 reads TGTGCCAGCAGCTTTGACTGGACACCGAACACTGAAGCTTTCTTT. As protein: CASSFDWTPNTEAFF.

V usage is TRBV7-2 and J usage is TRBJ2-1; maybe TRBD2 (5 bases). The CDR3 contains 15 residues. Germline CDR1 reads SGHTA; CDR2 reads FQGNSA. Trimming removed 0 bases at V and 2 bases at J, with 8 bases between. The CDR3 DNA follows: TGTGCCAGCAGCTTAGCGTTAGCGCCCTACAATGAGCAGTTCTTC. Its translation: CASSLALAPYNEQFF.

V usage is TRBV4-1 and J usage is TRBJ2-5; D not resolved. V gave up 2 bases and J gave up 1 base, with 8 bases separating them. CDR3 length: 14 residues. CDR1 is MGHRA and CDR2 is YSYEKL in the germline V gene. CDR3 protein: CASSQLPVQETQYF. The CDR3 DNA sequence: TGCGCCAGCAGCCAACTGCCAGTCCAAGAGACCCAGTACTTC.

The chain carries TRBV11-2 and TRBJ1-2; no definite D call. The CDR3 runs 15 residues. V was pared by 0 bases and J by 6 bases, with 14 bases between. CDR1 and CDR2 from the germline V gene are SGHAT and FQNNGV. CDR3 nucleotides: TGTGCCAGCAGCTTAGATGTCGCGACTAGAGATGGCTACACCTTC. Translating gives CASSLDVATRDGYTF.

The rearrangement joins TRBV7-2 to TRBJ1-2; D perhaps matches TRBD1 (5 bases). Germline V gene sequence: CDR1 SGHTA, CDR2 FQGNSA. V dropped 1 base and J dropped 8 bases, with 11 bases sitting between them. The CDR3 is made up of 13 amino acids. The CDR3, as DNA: TGTGCCAGCAGCTTAGATCGGGGCCGGGGCTACACCTTC. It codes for CASSLDRGRGYTF.

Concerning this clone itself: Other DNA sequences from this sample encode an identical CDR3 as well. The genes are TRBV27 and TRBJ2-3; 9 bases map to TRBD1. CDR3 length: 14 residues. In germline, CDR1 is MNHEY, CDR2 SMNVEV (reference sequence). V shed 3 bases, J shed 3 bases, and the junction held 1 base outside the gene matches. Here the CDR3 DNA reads TGTGCCAGCAGTTTGGACAGGGGAACAGATACGCAGTATTTT. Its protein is CASSLDRGTDTQYF.